The 27 T cell receptor beta chains presented below share a single source sample, sequenced in a study of CD4 T cell repertoires in COVID-19. TCRdb's table, derived via immunoSEQ multiplex PCR, lists solely in-frame clones and lacks some. The sample consists of over 20,000 clones, roughly 91% of them appearing once. The memory T cells were sequenced right after ex vivo isolation, without culture. The sequencing used central memory CD4+ T cells from blood, collected before the COVID-19 pandemic. Receptor source: a human donor who had COVID-19.

The CDR3 region is CASSEGGHLANYGYTF. CDR3 sequence (DNA): TGTGCCAGCAGTGAAGGAGGACACTTAGCTAACTATGGCTACACCTTC. This chain links TRBV6-1 with TRBJ1-2; D perhaps matches TRBD1 (5 bases). The CDR3 spans 16 residues. Trimming left V 1 base short and J 0 bases short, with 12 bases between. CDR1 and CDR2 (germline): MNHNS, SASEGT.

V and J are TRBV19 and TRBJ1-2; perhaps TRBD1 as D (5 bases). Trimming cost V 4 bases and J 4 bases, with 13 bases left between them. Germline CDR1 reads LNHDA; CDR2 reads SQIVND (reference sequence). This CDR3 has 14 residues. CDR3 in amino acids: CASSKEGRAYGYTF. The CDR3 DNA sequence: TGTGCCAGTAGTAAGGAGGGGAGGGCCTATGGCTACACCTTC.

The rearrangement joins TRBV19 to TRBJ2-7; 12 nucleotides line up with TRBD2. Germline loops: CDR1 LNHDA, CDR2 SQIVND (reference sequence). Trimming took 5 bases from V and 3 from J; bases not matched to a gene: 8. The CDR3 contains 16 residues. CDR3 in amino acids: CASSASQTSGSYEQYF. The CDR3 nucleotides are TGTGCCAGTAGTGCCTCCCAGACTAGCGGGAGCTACGAGCAGTACTTC.

The rearrangement uses TRBV7-7 and TRBJ1-1, with 8 bases fitting TRBD1. CDR1 is SSHAT, CDR2 FNYEAQ, per germline (reference sequence). Trimming at V came to 8 bases and at J to 3 bases, leaving 5 bases not matched to a gene. The CDR3 runs to 13 residues. The CDR3 spells CASSQDRDTEAFF. DNA of the CDR3: TGTGCCAGCTCTCAGGACAGGGACACTGAAGCTTTCTTT.

The chain uses TRBV5-1 and TRBJ1-1; D remains unclear. The CDR3 consists of 14 residues. CDR1 and CDR2 (germline): SGHRS, YFSETQ. With 0 bases removed from V and 0 bases from J, the gap between germline ends came to 6 bases. In DNA, the CDR3 is TGCGCCAGCAGCTTGGGGTTAGTGAACACTGAAGCTTTCTTT. Its protein product is CASSLGLVNTEAFF.

V usage is TRBV7-2 and J usage is TRBJ2-5; TRBD2 agrees at 12 bases. The ends lost 2 bases at V and 5 bases at J; junction bases unmatched: 3. Germline lookup yields CDR1 SGHTA and CDR2 FQGNSA. The CDR3 has 15 amino acids. The CDR3 spells CASSLITSGRETQYF. The CDR3 DNA reads as TGTGCCAGCAGCTTAATTACTAGCGGGAGGGAGACCCAGTACTTC. Using reference TRBV7-2 and TRBJ2-5 for the parts outside the CDR3, the full variable domain is GAGVSQSPSNKVTEKGKDVELRCDPISGHTALYWYRQSLGQGLEFLIYFQGNSAPDKSGLPSDRFSAERTGGSVSTLTIQRTQQEDSAVYLCASSLITSGRETQYFGPGTRLLVL.

The table lists this clone with a count of one. The chain uses TRBV6-5 and TRBJ2-5; D possibly corresponds to TRBD2 (6 bases). With 7 bases removed from V and 5 bases from J, the gap between germline ends came to 17 bases. This CDR3 contains 14 residues. Germline V lookup: CDR1 MNHEY, CDR2 SVGAGI. For the CDR3, the DNA is TGTGCCAGCAAGGGTTACGGGAGATCGGAGACCCAGTACTTC. This gives the protein CASKGYGRSETQYF.

The chain couples TRBV18 to TRBJ2-1, with D possibly being TRBD2 (5 bases). The germline V gene has CDR1 KGHSH and CDR2 LQKENI. The V and J ends lost 6 bases and 8 bases respectively, with 20 bases between them. The CDR3 is 15 amino acids. The CDR3 DNA sequence: TGTGCCAGCTCGCCGGTGGGAGAGGAGATCGATGAGCAGTTCTTC. This gives the protein CASSPVGEEIDEQFF.

This chain connects TRBV27 to TRBJ1-1, with D possibly matching TRBD1 (6 bases). The V gene's germline CDR1 is MNHEY and CDR2 SMNVEV (reference sequence). The V end lost 8 bases, the J end lost 5 bases, and 15 bases lay between the germline ends. The CDR3 is made up of 13 amino acids. The CDR3 is CASGGPGVTEAFF. The CDR3 DNA reads as TGTGCCAGCGGGGGCCCCGGGGTTACTGAAGCTTTCTTT.

CDR3 loop: CASSSQTDMNTEAFF. CDR3 sequence (DNA): TGCGCCAGCAGCTCCCAGACGGACATGAACACTGAAGCTTTCTTT. V is TRBV5-1 and J is TRBJ1-1, with D perhaps matching TRBD1 (5 bases). The CDR3 runs 15 residues. Germline values: CDR1 SGHRS, CDR2 YFSETQ. V was shortened by 3 bases and J by 0 bases, with 12 bases between the two germline ends.

The J gene is TRBJ2-5, the V gene TRBV9; D may be TRBD2 (6 bases). V was trimmed by 0 bases and J by 1 base, leaving 13 bases between them. CDR3 size: 16 residues. The germline gives CDR1 SGDLS, CDR2 YYNGEE. CDR3: CASSVAPTSLQETQYF. The CDR3, as DNA: TGTGCCAGCAGCGTAGCCCCCACTAGCCTCCAAGAGACCCAGTACTTC.

The chain uses TRBV5-1 and TRBJ2-7, with 11 bases aligning to TRBD1. The CDR3 is 16 amino acids. V shed 0 bases, J shed 3 bases, and the junction held 5 bases outside the gene matches. Germline values: CDR1 SGHRS, CDR2 YFSETQ. CDR3 sequence: CASSLAPGTGGYEQYF. CDR3 in DNA: TGCGCCAGCAGCTTGGCCCCCGGGACAGGGGGCTACGAGCAGTACTTC.

This clone has just one count. The chain has TRBV7-3 and TRBJ2-3; 7 positions agree with TRBD2. V gave up 3 bases and J gave up 4 bases; unmatched junction bases: 4. CDR1 and CDR2 (germline): SGHTA, FQGTGA. This CDR3 is built from 14 residues. This CDR3 reads CASSLTSSADTQYF. The CDR3, as DNA: TGTGCCAGCAGCTTGACTAGCAGCGCAGATACGCAGTATTTT.

The chain uses TRBV6-5 and TRBJ1-1, with 7 bases that match TRBD1. Germline V gene lookup returns CDR1 MNHEY and CDR2 SVGAGI. Trimming removed 2 bases from V and 6 bases from J; junction bases left unmatched: 6. The length of the CDR3 is 14 residues. DNA for the CDR3: TGTGCCAGCAGTTACGGGGACAGATACGCTGAAGCTTTCTTT. This encodes CASSYGDRYAEAFF.

The rearrangement links TRBV4-1 to TRBJ2-5, with 7 positions matching TRBD2. Looked up from germline, CDR1 is MGHRA and CDR2 is YSYEKL. The ends lost 4 bases at V and 5 bases at J; junction bases unmatched: 4. This CDR3 is built from 13 residues. The CDR3 loop reads CASSLTSFETQYF. CDR3 sequence (DNA): TGCGCCAGCAGCCTGACTAGCTTCGAGACCCAGTACTTC.

This clone appeared a single time. The chain carries TRBV27 and TRBJ1-1; no clear D gene. The CDR3 sequence is 14 residues long. Trimming removed 5 bases at V and 1 base at J, with 11 bases between. Germline V gene lookup returns CDR1 MNHEY and CDR2 SMNVEV (reference sequence). The CDR3 here is CASSPAWQNTEAFF. CDR3 in DNA: TGTGCCAGCAGTCCCGCCTGGCAGAACACTGAAGCTTTCTTT.

The chain employs TRBV7-9 and TRBJ1-1, with a weak D call TRBD1 (5 bases). Trimming shortened V by 7 bases and J by 0 bases, and 9 bases separated the two germline ends. Germline CDR1 SEHNR, CDR2 FQNEAQ (reference sequence). This CDR3 has 13 amino acids. The CDR3 region has the DNA TGTGCCAGCAATCGGGGGGTGAACACTGAAGCTTTCTTT. Its translation: CASNRGVNTEAFF.

Details on this clone: This same CDR3 is encoded by further DNA sequences in the sample. The chain uses TRBV11-2 and TRBJ2-7; D not resolved. The CDR3 is 14 amino acids. Between the trimmed V and J ends, which lost 1 base and 2 bases, there was a span of 9 bases. Per the germline V gene, CDR1 is SGHAT and CDR2 is FQNNGV. This CDR3 reads CASSLGGSTYEQYF. CDR3 bases: TGTGCCAGCAGCTTAGGCGGTTCGACCTACGAGCAGTACTTC.

This rearrangement joins TRBV14 to TRBJ2-5; 10 positions agree with TRBD1. The J segment lost 4 bases and the V segment lost 4 bases, leaving 9 bases of the junction unmatched. Germline CDR1 reads SGHDN; CDR2 reads FVKESK. The CDR3 sequence is 16 residues long. In nucleotides, the CDR3 is TGTGCCAGCAGCCTCTGGAGTGGGACAGGGGCAGAGACCCAGTACTTC. It is translated as CASSLWSGTGAETQYF.

The V and J genes are TRBV5-1 and TRBJ2-3; TRBD2 might be the D (5 bases). The CDR3 length is 16 residues. In germline, CDR1 is SGHRS, CDR2 YFSETQ. V was shortened by 1 base and J by 6 bases, with 18 bases between the two germline ends. The DNA for the CDR3 is TGCGCCAGCAGCTTGAACGGAAGAGGGTCGGGTGATACGCAGTATTTT. Translating it yields CASSLNGRGSGDTQYF. The full variable domain, with the rest looked up from reference TRBV5-1 and TRBJ2-3, is KAGVTQTPRYLIKTRGQQVTLSCSPISGHRSVSWYQQTPGQGLQFLFEYFSETQRNKGNFPGRFSGRQFSNSRSEMNVSTLELGDSALYLCASSLNGRGSGDTQYFGPGTRLTVL.

The J gene is TRBJ1-1, the V gene TRBV10-3; TRBD1 agrees at 7 bases. The length of the CDR3 is 13 residues. The V segment lost 5 bases and the J segment 1 base; nucleotides outside the gene matches: 1. Germline V gene data show CDR1 as ENHRY and CDR2 as SYGVKD. The CDR3 DNA is TGTGCCATCAGTAGGACAGGGAACACTGAAGCTTTCTTT. It yields the protein CAISRTGNTEAFF.

This chain joins TRBV19 and TRBJ1-1; 7 nucleotides line up with TRBD1. CDR1 and CDR2 (germline): LNHDA, SQIVND (reference sequence). CDR3 length: 15 residues. V shed 4 bases, J shed 7 bases, and the junction held 12 bases outside the gene matches. DNA for the CDR3: TGTGCCAGTAGTACCCCGACAGGGAGATATAATGAAGCTTTCTTT. It is translated as CASSTPTGRYNEAFF. The full variable domain, in which reference TRBV19 and TRBJ1-1 provide the parts outside the CDR3, is DGGITQSPKYLFRKEGQNVTLSCEQNLNHDAMYWYRQDPGQGLRLIYYSQIVNDFQKGDIAEGYSVSREKKESFPLTVTSAQKNPTAFYLCASSTPTGRYNEAFFGQGTRLTVV.

This chain links TRBV29-1 with TRBJ2-2; 9 bases are a match to TRBD2. V shed 4 bases, J shed 1 base, and the junction held 7 bases outside the gene matches. The CDR3 covers 16 residues. Looked up from germline, CDR1 is SQVTM and CDR2 is ANQGSEA. The CDR3 spells CSVVISGRVNTGELFF. CDR3 DNA sequence: TGCAGCGTTGTAATTAGCGGGAGAGTGAACACCGGGGAGCTGTTTTTT.

The chain joins TRBV7-2 to TRBJ1-1; 7 bases map to TRBD1. In germline, CDR1 is SGHTA, CDR2 FQGNSA. V was clipped by 3 bases and J by 0 bases; unmatched bases: 1. The CDR3 has 14 residues. The CDR3 sequence is CASSLTGLNTEAFF. The CDR3 DNA is TGTGCCAGCAGCTTGACAGGGTTGAACACTGAAGCTTTCTTT.

This chain links TRBV6-1 with TRBJ1-4; unclear D gene. Looked up from germline, CDR1 is MNHNS and CDR2 is SASEGT. The V end was cut by 1 base, the J end by 8 bases, with 14 bases between. This CDR3 has 15 amino acids. CDR3 DNA sequence: TGTGCCAGCAGTGAAGACAGTTGGGCGGGGGAAAAACTGTTTTTT. Translation: CASSEDSWAGEKLFF.

The V call is TRBV27, the J call TRBJ2-5; D perhaps matches TRBD2 (5 bases). Between the trimmed V and J ends, which lost 0 bases and 0 bases, there was a span of 8 bases. The CDR3 runs 15 residues. Germline V gene sequence: CDR1 MNHEY, CDR2 SMNVEV (reference sequence). Here the CDR3 DNA reads TGTGCCAGCAGTTTATCTAGCGTGTACCAAGAGACCCAGTACTTC. Translated, it gives CASSLSSVYQETQYF.

CDR3 DNA: TGCACCAGCAGCCAAGATAGGGTGGAGCGGGGGGGGTTGACAGATACGCAGTATTTT. The encoded protein is CTSSQDRVERGGLTDTQYF. V usage is TRBV1 and J usage is TRBJ2-3; TRBD2 is the table's D call and was not checked against the DNA. TRBV1 is a known pseudogene. This CDR3 comprises 19 residues.